This is a list of T cell receptor beta chains from one sample in a study of graft-versus-host responses after intestinal transplantation. Some clones are missing from TCRdb's copy, which holds only in-frame ones; the method was immunoSEQ multiplex PCR. The data hold under 100,000 clones, with roughly 93% observed a single time. No cognate antigen is known for these TCRs. Sequences were derived from unstimulated CD4+ T cells sorted from spleen or lymph node cells, sampled before transplant. Receptors originate from a human donor who was the organ donor for an intestinal transplant. Each CDR3 is given with its conserved first and last residue. The D gene is left open where the match is weak. Size is omitted from some rows. Given values are once, few, many or a class for expanded clones.

abundance: NA; v_gene: TRBV7-9; d_gene: NA; j_gene: TRBJ1-1; CDR3aa: CASSRSGGNTEAFF; CDR3nt: TGTGCCAGCAGCCGTTCTGGGGGGAACACTGAAGCTTTCTTT
abundance: NA; v_gene: TRBV28; d_gene: NA; j_gene: TRBJ2-2; CDR3aa: CASRRSGLGGELFF; CDR3nt: TGTGCCAGCAGAAGGTCCGGGCTCGGCGGGGAGCTGTTTTTT
abundance: NA; v_gene: TRBV19; d_gene: NA; j_gene: TRBJ2-2; CDR3aa: CASSTGSGFNRRGELFF; CDR3nt: TGTGCCAGTAGCACCGGCTCAGGCTTTAACAGGCGAGGGGAGCTGTTTTTT
abundance: NA; v_gene: TRBV19; d_gene: NA; j_gene: TRBJ2-4; CDR3aa: CASSTTPRTENIQYF; CDR3nt: TGTGCCAGTAGTACTACACCTAGAACAGAAAACATTCAGTACTTC
abundance: NA; v_gene: TRBV6-5; d_gene: NA; j_gene: TRBJ1-6; CDR3aa: CASSTRDGNSPLHF; CDR3nt: TGTGCCAGCAGTACCCGGGACGGGAATTCACCCCTCCACTTT
abundance: NA; v_gene: TRBV19; d_gene: NA; j_gene: TRBJ2-6; CDR3aa: CASSIARGGFPIGANVLTF; CDR3nt: TGTGCCAGTAGTATAGCTAGGGGGGGCTTCCCTATCGGGGCCAACGTCCTGACTTTC
abundance: NA; v_gene: TRBV27; d_gene: NA; j_gene: TRBJ1-6; CDR3aa: CASSPRVDRSSYNSPLHF; CDR3nt: TGTGCCAGCAGCCCTCGGGTCGACCGCAGCTCCTATAATTCACCCCTCCACTTT
abundance: NA; v_gene: TRBV30; d_gene: NA; j_gene: TRBJ2-7; CDR3aa: CAWEEQGNAYEQYF; CDR3nt: TGTGCCTGGGAAGAACAGGGAAATGCCTACGAGCAGTACTTC
abundance: NA; v_gene: TRBV6-1; d_gene: NA; j_gene: TRBJ2-5; CDR3aa: CASTGVDQETQYF; CDR3nt: TGTGCCAGCACAGGGGTGGACCAAGAGACCCAGTACTTC
abundance: NA; v_gene: TRBV2; d_gene: TRBD2; j_gene: TRBJ2-7; CDR3aa: CASRFSSGGAYEQYF; CDR3nt: TGTGCCAGCAGATTCAGTAGCGGGGGAGCCTACGAGCAGTACTTC
abundance: NA; v_gene: TRBV5-1; d_gene: TRBD1; j_gene: TRBJ1-5; CDR3aa: CASRLGQGLNQPQHF; CDR3nt: TGCGCCAGCAGACTGGGACAGGGCCTCAATCAGCCCCAGCATTTT
abundance: NA; v_gene: TRBV5-6; d_gene: TRBD1; j_gene: TRBJ1-1; CDR3aa: CASSSGQGDLKDTEAFF; CDR3nt: TGTGCCAGCAGCTCCGGACAGGGAGACTTAAAGGACACTGAAGCTTTCTTT
abundance: NA; v_gene: TRBV18; d_gene: TRBD1; j_gene: TRBJ2-3; CDR3aa: CASSYRGLWTDTQYF; CDR3nt: TGTGCCAGCTCATACAGGGGGCTATGGACAGATACGCAGTATTTT
abundance: NA; v_gene: TRBV29-1; d_gene: NA; j_gene: TRBJ2-5; CDR3aa: CSVSAIELGTQYF; CDR3nt: TGCAGCGTTTCGGCCATTGAATTGGGGACCCAGTACTTC
abundance: NA; v_gene: TRBV7-2; d_gene: NA; j_gene: TRBJ1-1; CDR3aa: CASTLAYREGTEAFF; CDR3nt: TGTGCCAGCACCCTAGCGTACAGGGAGGGCACTGAAGCTTTCTTT
abundance: once; v_gene: TRBV27; d_gene: TRBD1; j_gene: TRBJ1-6; CDR3aa: CASSRKTTGSYNSPLHF; CDR3nt: TGTGCCAGCAGTCGGAAGACGACAGGGAGCTATAATTCACCCCTCCACTTT
abundance: NA; v_gene: TRBV18; d_gene: TRBD1; j_gene: TRBJ1-1; CDR3aa: CASSPQRLQGAFNTEAFF; CDR3nt: TGTGCCAGCTCACCACAGCGCCTCCAGGGGGCGTTTAACACTGAAGCTTTCTTT
abundance: NA; v_gene: TRBV7-8; d_gene: NA; j_gene: TRBJ2-3; CDR3aa: CASSRQGQINTQYF; CDR3nt: TGTGCCAGCAGCCGCCAAGGACAGATTAATACGCAGTATTTT
abundance: NA; v_gene: TRBV11-3; d_gene: NA; j_gene: TRBJ1-2; CDR3aa: CASSKTVGVLNYGYTF; CDR3nt: TGTGCCAGCAGCAAGACGGTGGGGGTCTTAAACTATGGCTACACCTTC
abundance: NA; v_gene: TRBV6-1; d_gene: TRBD1; j_gene: TRBJ1-1; CDR3aa: CASRTGRGTEAFF; CDR3nt: TGTGCCAGCAGGACAGGGAGAGGAACTGAAGCTTTCTTT
abundance: NA; v_gene: TRBV9; d_gene: NA; j_gene: TRBJ2-1; CDR3aa: CASSVLSAEGENEQFF; CDR3nt: TGTGCCAGCAGCGTACTCTCGGCCGAGGGAGAAAATGAGCAGTTCTTC
abundance: NA; v_gene: TRBV19; d_gene: TRBD1; j_gene: TRBJ1-5; CDR3aa: CASSATGEESQPQHF; CDR3nt: TGTGCCAGTAGTGCGACAGGGGAAGAGAGTCAGCCCCAGCATTTT
abundance: NA; v_gene: TRBV5-1; d_gene: TRBD1; j_gene: TRBJ1-3; CDR3aa: CASTGTVGNTIYF; CDR3nt: TGCGCCAGCACCGGGACAGTTGGAAACACCATATATTTT
abundance: once; v_gene: TRBV18; d_gene: NA; j_gene: TRBJ1-6; CDR3aa: CASSAQWSNNSPLHF; CDR3nt: TGTGCCAGCTCCGCCCAGTGGTCCAATAATTCACCCCTCCACTTT
abundance: NA; v_gene: TRBV6-1; d_gene: TRBD2; j_gene: TRBJ2-1; CDR3aa: CASRQSGGANEQFF; CDR3nt: TGTGCCAGCAGGCAAAGCGGGGGGGCCAATGAGCAGTTCTTC
abundance: NA; v_gene: TRBV9; d_gene: TRBD2; j_gene: TRBJ2-3; CDR3aa: CASSPSSAGGRDTQYF; CDR3nt: TGTGCCAGCAGCCCCAGCTCGGCGGGGGGCAGGGATACGCAGTATTTT
abundance: NA; v_gene: TRBV2; d_gene: NA; j_gene: TRBJ1-2; CDR3aa: CASSANTNYGYTF; CDR3nt: TGTGCCAGCAGTGCAAACACTAACTATGGCTACACCTTC
abundance: NA; v_gene: TRBV5-4; d_gene: TRBD2; j_gene: TRBJ2-1; CDR3aa: CASSLGPGGGDPGEQFF; CDR3nt: TGTGCCAGCAGCTTGGGCCCCGGCGGGGGGGACCCAGGTGAGCAGTTCTTC
abundance: NA; v_gene: TRBV5-5; d_gene: NA; j_gene: TRBJ2-1; CDR3aa: CASSLSGVPYNEQFF; CDR3nt: TGTGCCAGCAGCTTGTCGGGGGTCCCCTACAATGAGCAGTTCTTC
abundance: NA; v_gene: TRBV10-3; d_gene: NA; j_gene: TRBJ2-1; CDR3aa: CAISEPGGRHSYNEQFF; CDR3nt: TGTGCCATCAGTGAGCCGGGGGGCAGGCACTCCTACAATGAGCAGTTCTTC
abundance: once; v_gene: TRBV4-1; d_gene: NA; j_gene: TRBJ2-2; CDR3aa: CASSHPSSTANREVTGELFF; CDR3nt: TGCGCCAGCAGCCACCCCAGTTCGACCGCGAACCGAGAAGTCACCGGGGAGCTGTTTTTT
abundance: NA; v_gene: TRBV5-6; d_gene: TRBD1; j_gene: TRBJ1-1; CDR3aa: CASSRTGDTEAFF; CDR3nt: TGTGCCAGCAGCCGAACAGGGGACACTGAAGCTTTCTTT
abundance: NA; v_gene: TRBV19; d_gene: TRBD1; j_gene: TRBJ1-1; CDR3aa: CASSIHPGTAMNTEAFF; CDR3nt: TGTGCCAGTAGTATCCACCCGGGGACAGCCATGAACACTGAAGCTTTCTTT
abundance: NA; v_gene: TRBV10-3; d_gene: NA; j_gene: TRBJ2-7; CDR3aa: CATLPSGVISYEQYF; CDR3nt: TGTGCCACGCTTCCCTCGGGAGTTATATCCTACGAGCAGTACTTC
abundance: NA; v_gene: TRBV19; d_gene: NA; j_gene: TRBJ2-7; CDR3aa: CASSIDAGRGISYEQYF; CDR3nt: TGTGCCAGTAGTATAGACGCAGGCCGCGGTATCTCCTACGAGCAGTACTTC
abundance: NA; v_gene: TRBV30; d_gene: TRBD1; j_gene: TRBJ2-7; CDR3aa: CAWSQDRGYEQYF; CDR3nt: TGTGCCTGGAGTCAGGACAGGGGGTACGAGCAGTACTTC
abundance: NA; v_gene: TRBV5-1; d_gene: TRBD1; j_gene: TRBJ1-4; CDR3aa: CASSSWTGEDEKLFF; CDR3nt: TGCGCCAGCAGCTCGTGGACAGGGGAGGACGAAAAACTGTTTTTT
abundance: NA; v_gene: TRBV7-2; d_gene: TRBD1; j_gene: TRBJ2-7; CDR3aa: CASSPGTGGVYEQYF; CDR3nt: TGTGCCAGCAGCCCGGGGACAGGAGGAGTCTACGAGCAGTACTTC
abundance: NA; v_gene: TRBV7-9; d_gene: TRBD1; j_gene: TRBJ2-7; CDR3aa: CASSRDSLYEQYF; CDR3nt: TGTGCCAGCAGCCGGGACAGCCTCTACGAGCAGTACTTC
abundance: NA; v_gene: TRBV6-5; d_gene: TRBD1; j_gene: TRBJ2-1; CDR3aa: CASSATGDNEQFF; CDR3nt: TGTGCCAGCAGCGCGACAGGGGACAATGAGCAGTTCTTC
abundance: NA; v_gene: TRBV19; d_gene: TRBD1; j_gene: TRBJ1-5; CDR3aa: CASSPQGNSNQPQHF; CDR3nt: TGTGCCAGTAGTCCACAGGGGAATAGCAATCAGCCCCAGCATTTT
abundance: NA; v_gene: TRBV5-5; d_gene: NA; j_gene: TRBJ2-2; CDR3aa: CASSSTVGNTGELFF; CDR3nt: TGTGCCAGCAGCTCAACCGTGGGGAACACCGGGGAGCTGTTTTTT
abundance: NA; v_gene: TRBV5-5; d_gene: NA; j_gene: TRBJ1-1; CDR3aa: CASSWAGGTEAFF; CDR3nt: TGTGCCAGCAGCTGGGCGGGGGGCACTGAAGCTTTCTTT
abundance: once; v_gene: TRBV11-2; d_gene: TRBD2; j_gene: TRBJ2-5; CDR3aa: CASSRGLAGVSETQYF; CDR3nt: TGCGCCAGCAGCCGCGGACTAGCGGGGGTGTCGGAGACCCAGTACTTC
abundance: NA; v_gene: TRBV11-1; d_gene: NA; j_gene: TRBJ2-7; CDR3aa: CASSWAGHSYEQYF; CDR3nt: TGTGCCAGCAGCTGGGCAGGGCACTCCTACGAGCAGTACTTC
abundance: NA; v_gene: TRBV29-1; d_gene: NA; j_gene: TRBJ2-2; CDR3aa: CSVGKGGNTGELFF; CDR3nt: TGCAGCGTTGGAAAGGGGGGGAACACCGGGGAGCTGTTTTTT
abundance: NA; v_gene: TRBV5-4; d_gene: TRBD1; j_gene: TRBJ1-1; CDR3aa: CASSLGGGMTGKTEAFF; CDR3nt: TGTGCCAGCAGCTTGGGTGGGGGGATGACAGGGAAAACTGAAGCTTTCTTT
abundance: once; v_gene: TRBV28; d_gene: NA; j_gene: TRBJ1-1; CDR3aa: CASSFHGRGNTEAFF; CDR3nt: TGTGCCAGCAGTTTTCACGGCAGGGGCAACACTGAAGCTTTCTTT
abundance: NA; v_gene: TRBV28; d_gene: TRBD1; j_gene: TRBJ1-5; CDR3aa: CASSYRDRANQPQHF; CDR3nt: TGTGCCAGCAGTTACCGGGACAGGGCCAATCAGCCCCAGCATTTT
abundance: NA; v_gene: TRBV10-2; d_gene: NA; j_gene: TRBJ1-5; CDR3aa: CASSEPPKAQHF; CDR3nt: TGCGCCAGCAGTGAGCCCCCAAAAGCCCAGCATTTT
abundance: NA; v_gene: TRBV11-3; d_gene: TRBD1; j_gene: TRBJ1-2; CDR3aa: CASSPTGFGGYTF; CDR3nt: TGTGCCAGCAGCCCGACAGGGTTTGGCGGCTACACCTTC
abundance: NA; v_gene: TRBV15; d_gene: NA; j_gene: TRBJ2-7; CDR3aa: CATSREVPPRTGEQYF; CDR3nt: TGTGCCACCAGCAGAGAAGTCCCCCCCAGGACCGGCGAGCAGTACTTC